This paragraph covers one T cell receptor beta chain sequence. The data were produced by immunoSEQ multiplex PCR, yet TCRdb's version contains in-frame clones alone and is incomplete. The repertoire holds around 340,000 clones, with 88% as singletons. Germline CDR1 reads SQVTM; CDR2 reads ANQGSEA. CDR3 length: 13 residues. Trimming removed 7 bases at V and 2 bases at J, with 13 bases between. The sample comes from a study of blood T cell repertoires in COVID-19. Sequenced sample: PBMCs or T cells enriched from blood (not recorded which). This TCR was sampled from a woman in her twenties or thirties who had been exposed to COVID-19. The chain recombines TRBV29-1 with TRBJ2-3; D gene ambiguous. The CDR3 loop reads CSAGGVLTDTQYF. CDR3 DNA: TGCAGCGCAGGCGGAGTACTCACAGATACGCAGTATTTT.